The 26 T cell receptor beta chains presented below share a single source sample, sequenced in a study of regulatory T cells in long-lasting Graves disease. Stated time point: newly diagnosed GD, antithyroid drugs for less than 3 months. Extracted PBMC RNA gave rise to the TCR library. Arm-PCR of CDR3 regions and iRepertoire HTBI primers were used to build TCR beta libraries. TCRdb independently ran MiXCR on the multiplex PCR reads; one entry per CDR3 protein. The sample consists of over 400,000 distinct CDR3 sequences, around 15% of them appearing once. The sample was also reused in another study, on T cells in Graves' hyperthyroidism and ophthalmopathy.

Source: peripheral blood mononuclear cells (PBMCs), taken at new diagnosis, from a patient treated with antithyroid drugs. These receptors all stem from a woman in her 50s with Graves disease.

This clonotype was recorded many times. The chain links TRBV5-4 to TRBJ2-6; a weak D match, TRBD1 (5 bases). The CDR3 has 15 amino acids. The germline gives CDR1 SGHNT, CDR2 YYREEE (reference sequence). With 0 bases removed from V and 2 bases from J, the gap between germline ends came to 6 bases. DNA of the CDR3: TGTGCCAGCAGCTTGGGCAGGGCTGGGGCCAACGTCCTGACTTTC. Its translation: CASSLGRAGANVLTF. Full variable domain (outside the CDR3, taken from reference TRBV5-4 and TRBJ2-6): ETGVTQSPTHLIKTRGQQVTLRCSSQSGHNTVSWYQQALGQGPQFIFQYYREEENGRGNFPPRFSGLQFPNYSSELNVNALELDDSALYLCASSLGRAGANVLTFGAGSRLTVL.

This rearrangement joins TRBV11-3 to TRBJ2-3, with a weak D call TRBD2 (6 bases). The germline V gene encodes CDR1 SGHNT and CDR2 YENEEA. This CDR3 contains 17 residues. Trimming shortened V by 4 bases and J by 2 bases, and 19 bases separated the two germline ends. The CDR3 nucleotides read TGTGCCAGCAGCTCCGGGAGTCCGGGACTCACCACAGATACGCAGTATTTT. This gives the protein CASSSGSPGLTTDTQYF.

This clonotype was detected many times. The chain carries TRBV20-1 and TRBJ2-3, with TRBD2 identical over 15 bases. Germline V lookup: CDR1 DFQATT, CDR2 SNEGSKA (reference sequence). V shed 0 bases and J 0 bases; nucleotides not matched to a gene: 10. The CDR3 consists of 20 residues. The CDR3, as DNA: TGCAGTGCTAGAGATCGATTCGGACTAGCGGGAGGGCTAAGCACAGATACGCAGTATTTT. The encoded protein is CSARDRFGLAGGLSTDTQYF.

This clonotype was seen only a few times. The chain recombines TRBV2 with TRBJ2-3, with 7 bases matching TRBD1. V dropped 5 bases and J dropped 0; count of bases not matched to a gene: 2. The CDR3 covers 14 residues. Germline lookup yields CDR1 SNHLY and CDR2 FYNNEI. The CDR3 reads CASSKGQSTDTQYF. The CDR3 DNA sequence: TGTGCCAGCAGTAAGGGACAGAGCACAGATACGCAGTATTTT.

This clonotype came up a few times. As DNA, the CDR3 is TGTGCCAGTAGTATACTTCCGACAGGGGACACCGGGGAGCTGTTTTTT. Translated, it gives CASSILPTGDTGELFF. This chain links TRBV19 with TRBJ2-2; 8 bases align to TRBD1. CDR3 length: 16 amino acids. Unmatched junction bases numbered 5, after V lost 2 bases and J lost 3 bases. In germline, CDR1 is LNHDA, CDR2 SQIVND (reference sequence).

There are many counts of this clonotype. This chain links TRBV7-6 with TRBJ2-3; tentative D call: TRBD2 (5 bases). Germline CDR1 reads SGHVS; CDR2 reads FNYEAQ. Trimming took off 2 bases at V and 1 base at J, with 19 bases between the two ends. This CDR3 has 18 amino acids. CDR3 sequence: CASSLYLSTGGRTDTQYF. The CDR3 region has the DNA TGTGCCAGCAGCTTATATCTCTCGACCGGAGGACGCACAGATACGCAGTATTTT.

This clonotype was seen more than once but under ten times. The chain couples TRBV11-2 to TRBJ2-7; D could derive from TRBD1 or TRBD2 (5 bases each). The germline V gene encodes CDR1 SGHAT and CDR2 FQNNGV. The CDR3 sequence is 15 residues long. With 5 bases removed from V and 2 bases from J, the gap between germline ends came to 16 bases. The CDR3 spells CASSPLRDRAYEQYF. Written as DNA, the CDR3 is TGTGCCAGCAGCCCCCTCAGGGACCGAGCCTACGAGCAGTACTTC.

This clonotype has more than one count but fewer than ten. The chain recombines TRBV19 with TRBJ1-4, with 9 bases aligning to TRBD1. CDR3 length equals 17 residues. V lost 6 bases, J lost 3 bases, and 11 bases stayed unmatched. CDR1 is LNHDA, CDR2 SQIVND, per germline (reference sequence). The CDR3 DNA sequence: TGTGCCAGTAGCACGGGACAGGGCGCGGGTGCTAATGAAAAACTGTTTTTT. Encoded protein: CASSTGQGAGANEKLFF.

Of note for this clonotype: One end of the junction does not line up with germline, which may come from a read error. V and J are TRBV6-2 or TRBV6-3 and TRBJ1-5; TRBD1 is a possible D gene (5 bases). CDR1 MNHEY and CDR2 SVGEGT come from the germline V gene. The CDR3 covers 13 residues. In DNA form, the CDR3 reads TGTACCAGCAGACCAGACAGCCATCAGCCCCAGCATTTT. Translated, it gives CTSRPDSHQPQHF.

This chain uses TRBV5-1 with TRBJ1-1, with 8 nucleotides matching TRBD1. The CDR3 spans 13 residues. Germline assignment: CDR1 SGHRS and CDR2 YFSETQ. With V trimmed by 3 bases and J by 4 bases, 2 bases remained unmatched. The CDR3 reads CASSSQGATEAFF. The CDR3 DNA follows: TGCGCCAGCAGCTCTCAGGGGGCCACTGAAGCTTTCTTT. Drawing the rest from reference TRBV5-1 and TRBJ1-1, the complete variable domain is KAGVTQTPRYLIKTRGQQVTLSCSPISGHRSVSWYQQTPGQGLQFLFEYFSETQRNKGNFPGRFSGRQFSNSRSEMNVSTLELGDSALYLCASSSQGATEAFFGQGTRLTVV.

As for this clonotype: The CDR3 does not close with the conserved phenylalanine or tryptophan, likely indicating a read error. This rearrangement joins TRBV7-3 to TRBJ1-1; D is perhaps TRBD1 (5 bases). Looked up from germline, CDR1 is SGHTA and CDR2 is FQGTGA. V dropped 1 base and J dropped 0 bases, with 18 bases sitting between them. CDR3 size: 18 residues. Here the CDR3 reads CASSLNPGTGTVNTEAFL. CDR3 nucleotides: TGTGCCAGCAGCTTAAATCCCGGAACCGGGACGGTGAACACTGAAGCTTTCCTT.

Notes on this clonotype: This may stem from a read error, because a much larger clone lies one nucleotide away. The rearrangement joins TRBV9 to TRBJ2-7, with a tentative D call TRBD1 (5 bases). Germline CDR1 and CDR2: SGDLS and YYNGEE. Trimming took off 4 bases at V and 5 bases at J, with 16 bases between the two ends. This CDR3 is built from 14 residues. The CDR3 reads CASSFRASSDEQYF. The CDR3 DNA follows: TGTGCCAGCAGCTTCAGGGCATCGTCCGACGAGCAGTACTTC.

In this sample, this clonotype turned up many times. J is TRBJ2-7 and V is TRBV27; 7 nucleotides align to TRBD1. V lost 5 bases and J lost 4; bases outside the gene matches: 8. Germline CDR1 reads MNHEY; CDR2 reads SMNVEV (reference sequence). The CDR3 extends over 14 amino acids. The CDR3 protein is CASSRDIRGYEQYF. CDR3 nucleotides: TGTGCCAGCAGTCGGGACATCAGGGGGTACGAGCAGTACTTC.

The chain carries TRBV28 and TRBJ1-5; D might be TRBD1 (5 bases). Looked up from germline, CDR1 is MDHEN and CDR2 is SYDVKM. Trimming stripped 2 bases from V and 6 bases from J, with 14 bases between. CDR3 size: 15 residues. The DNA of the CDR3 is TGTGCCAGCAGTTTAGACGTGGGGGAGGGTCAGCCCCAGCATTTT. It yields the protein CASSLDVGEGQPQHF. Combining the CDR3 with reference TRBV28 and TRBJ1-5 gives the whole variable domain DVKVTQSSRYLVKRTGEKVFLECVQDMDHENMFWYRQDPGLGLRLIYFSYDVKMKEKGDIPEGYSVSREKKERFSLILESASTNQTSMYLCASSLDVGEGQPQHFGDGTRLSIL.

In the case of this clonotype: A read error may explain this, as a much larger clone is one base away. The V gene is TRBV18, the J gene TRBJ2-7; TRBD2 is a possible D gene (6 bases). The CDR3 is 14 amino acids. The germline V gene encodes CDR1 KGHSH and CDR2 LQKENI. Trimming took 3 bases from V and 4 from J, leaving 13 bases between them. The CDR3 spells CASSPGRGHYEQYF. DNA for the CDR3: TGTGCCAGCTCACCGGGGCGGGGCCATTACGAGCAGTACTTC.

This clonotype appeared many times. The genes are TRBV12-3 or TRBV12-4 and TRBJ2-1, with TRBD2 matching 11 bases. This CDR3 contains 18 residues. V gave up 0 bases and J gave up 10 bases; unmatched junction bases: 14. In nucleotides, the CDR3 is TGTGCCAGCAGTTTAGCCCTAGCGGGAGGTGGGGGCAAACACGAGCAGTTCTTC. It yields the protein CASSLALAGGGGKHEQFF.

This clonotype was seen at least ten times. The DNA for the CDR3 is TGTGCCAGCAGTTACTCGGCGGGACACCGTTACAATGAGCAGTTCTTC. Its translation is CASSYSAGHRYNEQFF. The chain couples TRBV6-2 or TRBV6-3 to TRBJ2-1, with D perhaps given as TRBD1 or TRBD2 (6 bases each). Per the germline V gene, CDR1 is MNHEY and CDR2 is SVGEGT. The CDR3 contains 16 residues. The V gene lost 0 bases and the J gene lost 4 bases, with 13 bases spanning the gap.

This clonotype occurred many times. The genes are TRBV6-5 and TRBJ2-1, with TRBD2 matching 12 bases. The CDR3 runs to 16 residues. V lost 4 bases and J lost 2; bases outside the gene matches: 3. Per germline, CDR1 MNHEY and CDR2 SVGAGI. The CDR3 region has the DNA TGTGCCAGCAGTTGGACTAGCGGGAAACCCTACAATGAGCAGTTCTTC. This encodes CASSWTSGKPYNEQFF.

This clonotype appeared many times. The chain's CDR3 is CASSSAGRETDTQYF. The CDR3 coding sequence is TGTGCCAGCAGCAGCGCGGGGCGGGAGACAGATACGCAGTATTTT. The chain employs TRBV7-3 and TRBJ2-3, with TRBD2 matching over 7 bases. The V gene end was trimmed by 5 bases and the J gene end by 3 bases; junction bases not matched to a gene: 8. CDR1 SGHTA and CDR2 FQGTGA come from the germline V gene. The CDR3 consists of 15 residues.

The CDR3 DNA is TGTGCCAGCAGCTTGTTGCTTATACATAGCGGGAGGAACACCGGGGAGCTGTTTTTT. This codes for CASSLLLIHSGRNTGELFF. The V gene is TRBV5-6, the J gene TRBJ2-2, with TRBD2 matching over 9 bases. After removal of 1 base from V and 1 base from J, the junction contained 11 bases not matched to a gene. The CDR3 length is 19 residues. In germline, CDR1 is SGHDT, CDR2 YYEEEE.

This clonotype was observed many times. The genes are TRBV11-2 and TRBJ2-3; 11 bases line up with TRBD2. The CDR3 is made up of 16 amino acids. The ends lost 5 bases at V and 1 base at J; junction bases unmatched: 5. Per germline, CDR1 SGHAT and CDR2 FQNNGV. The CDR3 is CASSIRTSGRTDTQYF. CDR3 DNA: TGTGCCAGCAGCATCCGGACTAGCGGGCGCACAGATACGCAGTATTTT. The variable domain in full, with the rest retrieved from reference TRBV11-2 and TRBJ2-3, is EAGVAQSPRYKIIEKRQSVAFWCNPISGHATLYWYQQILGQGPKLLIQFQNNGVVDDSQLPKDRFSAERLKGVDSTLKIQPAKLEDSAVYLCASSIRTSGRTDTQYFGPGTRLTVL.

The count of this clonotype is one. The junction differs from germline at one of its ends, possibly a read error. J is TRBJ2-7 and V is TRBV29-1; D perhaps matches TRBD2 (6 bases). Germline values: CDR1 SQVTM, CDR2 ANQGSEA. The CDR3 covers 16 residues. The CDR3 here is CSVEGVTGTSSYKQYF. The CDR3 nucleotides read TGCAGCGTTGAAGGGGTGACTGGTACTAGCTCCTACAAGCAGTACTTC.

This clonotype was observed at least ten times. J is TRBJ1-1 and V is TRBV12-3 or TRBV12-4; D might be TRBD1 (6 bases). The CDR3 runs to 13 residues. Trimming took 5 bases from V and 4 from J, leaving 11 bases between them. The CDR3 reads CASSLQGSTEAFF. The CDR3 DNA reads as TGTGCCAGCAGTCTACAGGGAAGCACTGAAGCTTTCTTT.

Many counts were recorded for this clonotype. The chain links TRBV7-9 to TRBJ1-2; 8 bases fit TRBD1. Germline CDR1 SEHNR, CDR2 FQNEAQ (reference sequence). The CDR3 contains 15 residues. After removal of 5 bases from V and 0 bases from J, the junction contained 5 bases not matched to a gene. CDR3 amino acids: CASSSWTGSNYGYTF. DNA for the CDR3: TGTGCCAGCAGCAGCTGGACAGGGTCTAACTATGGCTACACCTTC.

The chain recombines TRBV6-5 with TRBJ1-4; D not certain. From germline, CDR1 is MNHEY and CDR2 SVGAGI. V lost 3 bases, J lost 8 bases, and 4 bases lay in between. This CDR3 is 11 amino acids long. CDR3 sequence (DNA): TGTGCCAGCAGTTATAGGGAAAAACTGTTTTTT. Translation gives CASSYREKLFF.

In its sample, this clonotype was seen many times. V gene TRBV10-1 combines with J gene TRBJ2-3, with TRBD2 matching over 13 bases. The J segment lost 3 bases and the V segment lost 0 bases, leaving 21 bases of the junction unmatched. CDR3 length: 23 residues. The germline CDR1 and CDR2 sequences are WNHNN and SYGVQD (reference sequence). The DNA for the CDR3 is TGCGCCAGCAGTGAGTCTCCGGGACTAGCGGGGCACCTACCAAAAGCGGGAACAGATACGCAGTATTTT. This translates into CASSESPGLAGHLPKAGTDTQYF.